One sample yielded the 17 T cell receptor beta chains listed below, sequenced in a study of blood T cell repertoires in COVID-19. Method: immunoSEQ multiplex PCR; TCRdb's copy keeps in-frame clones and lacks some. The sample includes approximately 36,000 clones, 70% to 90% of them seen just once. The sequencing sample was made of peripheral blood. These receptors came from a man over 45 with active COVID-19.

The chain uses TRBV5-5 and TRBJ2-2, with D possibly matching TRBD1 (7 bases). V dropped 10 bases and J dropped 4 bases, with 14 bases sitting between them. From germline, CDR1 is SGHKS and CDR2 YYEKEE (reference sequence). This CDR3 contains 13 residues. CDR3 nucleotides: TGTGCCGGCGGGACAGCTTCCACCGGGGAGCTGTTTTTT. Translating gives CAGGTASTGELFF.

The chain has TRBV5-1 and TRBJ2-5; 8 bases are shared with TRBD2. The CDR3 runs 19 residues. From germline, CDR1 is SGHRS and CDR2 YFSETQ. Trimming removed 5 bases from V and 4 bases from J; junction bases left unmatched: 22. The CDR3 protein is CASRPLSDGGAMRGETQYF. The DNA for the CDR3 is TGCGCCAGCAGACCCCTCTCAGACGGGGGGGCCATGAGGGGAGAGACCCAGTACTTC.

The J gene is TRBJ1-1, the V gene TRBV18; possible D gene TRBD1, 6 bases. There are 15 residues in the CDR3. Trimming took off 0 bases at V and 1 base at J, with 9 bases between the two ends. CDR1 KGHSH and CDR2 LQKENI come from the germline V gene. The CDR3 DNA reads TGTGCCAGCTCACCACCGGGCAGGGGGAACACTGAAGCTTTCTTT. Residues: CASSPPGRGNTEAFF. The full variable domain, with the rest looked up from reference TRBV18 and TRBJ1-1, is NAGVMQNPRHLVRRRGQEARLRCSPMKGHSHVYWYRQLPEEGLKFMVYLQKENIIDESGMPKERFSAEFPKEGPSILRIQQVVRGDSAAYFCASSPPGRGNTEAFFGQGTRLTVV.

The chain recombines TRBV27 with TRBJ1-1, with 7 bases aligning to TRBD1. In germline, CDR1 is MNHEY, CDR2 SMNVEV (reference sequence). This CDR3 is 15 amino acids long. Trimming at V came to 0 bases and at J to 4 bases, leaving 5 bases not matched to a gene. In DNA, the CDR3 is TGTGCCAGCAGTTTATCAGGGCGGGACAGCACTGAAGCTTTCTTT. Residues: CASSLSGRDSTEAFF.

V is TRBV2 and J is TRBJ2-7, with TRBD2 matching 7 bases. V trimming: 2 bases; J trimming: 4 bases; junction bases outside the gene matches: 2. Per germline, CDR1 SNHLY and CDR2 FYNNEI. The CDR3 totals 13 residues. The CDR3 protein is CASSEPAGYEQYF. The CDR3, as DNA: TGTGCCAGCAGTGAACCAGCGGGGTACGAGCAGTACTTC.

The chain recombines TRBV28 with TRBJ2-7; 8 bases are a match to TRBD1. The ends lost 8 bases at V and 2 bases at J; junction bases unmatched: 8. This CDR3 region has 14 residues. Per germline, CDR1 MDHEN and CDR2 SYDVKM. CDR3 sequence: CASSLDRGPYEQYF. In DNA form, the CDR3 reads TGTGCCAGCTCTCTCGACAGGGGACCCTACGAGCAGTACTTC.

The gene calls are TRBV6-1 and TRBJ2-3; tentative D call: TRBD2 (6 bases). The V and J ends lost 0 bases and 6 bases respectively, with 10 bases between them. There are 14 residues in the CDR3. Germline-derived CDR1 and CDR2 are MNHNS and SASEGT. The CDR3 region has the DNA TGTGCCAGCAGTGAAGCGAGCGGGCCGGATACGCAGTATTTT. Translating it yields CASSEASGPDTQYF.

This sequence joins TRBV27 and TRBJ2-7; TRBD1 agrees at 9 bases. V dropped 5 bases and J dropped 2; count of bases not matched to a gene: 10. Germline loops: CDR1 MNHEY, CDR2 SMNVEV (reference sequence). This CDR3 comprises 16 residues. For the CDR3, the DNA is TGTGCCAGCAGTAACAACAGGGGGCGCTTCCCCTACGAGCAGTACTTC. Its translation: CASSNNRGRFPYEQYF.

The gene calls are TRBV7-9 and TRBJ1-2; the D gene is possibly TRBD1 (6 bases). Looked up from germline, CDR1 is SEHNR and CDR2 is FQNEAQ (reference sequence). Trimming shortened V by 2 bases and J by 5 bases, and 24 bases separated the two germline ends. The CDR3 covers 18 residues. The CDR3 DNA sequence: TGTGCCAGCAGCTTAACCCGGGGGCGGGAGCACAGGGCGTATGGCTACACCTTC. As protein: CASSLTRGREHRAYGYTF. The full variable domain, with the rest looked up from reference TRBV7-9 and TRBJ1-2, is DTGVSQNPRHKITKRGQNVTFRCDPISEHNRLYWYRQTLGQGPEFLTYFQNEAQLEKSRLLSDRFSAERPKGSFSTLEIQRTEQGDSAMYLCASSLTRGREHRAYGYTFGSGTRLTVV.

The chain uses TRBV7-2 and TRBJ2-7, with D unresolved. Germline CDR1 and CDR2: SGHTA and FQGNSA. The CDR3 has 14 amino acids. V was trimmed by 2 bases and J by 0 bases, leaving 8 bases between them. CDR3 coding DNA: TGTGCCAGCAGCTTAAGGCGGAACTCCTACGAGCAGTACTTC. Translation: CASSLRRNSYEQYF.

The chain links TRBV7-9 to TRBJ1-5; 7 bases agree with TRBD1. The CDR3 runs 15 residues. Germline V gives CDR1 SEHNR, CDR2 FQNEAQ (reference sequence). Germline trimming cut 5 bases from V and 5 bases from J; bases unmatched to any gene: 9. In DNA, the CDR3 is TGTGCCAGCAGCGCTACAGGGGATATTTATCAGCCCCAGCATTTT. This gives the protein CASSATGDIYQPQHF.

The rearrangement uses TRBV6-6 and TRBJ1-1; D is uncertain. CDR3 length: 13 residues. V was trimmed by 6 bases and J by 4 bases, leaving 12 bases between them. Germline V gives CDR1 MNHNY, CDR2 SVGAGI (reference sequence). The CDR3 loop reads CASSPGRGTEAFF. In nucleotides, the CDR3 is TGTGCCAGCAGCCCCGGACGGGGCACTGAAGCTTTCTTT.

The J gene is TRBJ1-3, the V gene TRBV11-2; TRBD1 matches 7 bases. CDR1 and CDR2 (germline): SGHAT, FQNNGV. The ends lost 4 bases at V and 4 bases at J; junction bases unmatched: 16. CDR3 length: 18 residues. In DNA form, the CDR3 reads TGTGCCAGCAGCTCACTTATGGGGACAGCCCGAGAAGGAAACACCATATATTTT. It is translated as CASSSLMGTAREGNTIYF. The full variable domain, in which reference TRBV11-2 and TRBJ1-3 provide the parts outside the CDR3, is EAGVAQSPRYKIIEKRQSVAFWCNPISGHATLYWYQQILGQGPKLLIQFQNNGVVDDSQLPKDRFSAERLKGVDSTLKIQPAKLEDSAVYLCASSSLMGTAREGNTIYFGEGSWLTVV.

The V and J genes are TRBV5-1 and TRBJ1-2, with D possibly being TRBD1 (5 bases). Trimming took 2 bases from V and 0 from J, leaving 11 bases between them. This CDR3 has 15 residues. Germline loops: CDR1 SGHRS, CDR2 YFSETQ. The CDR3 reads CASSFQGKANYGYTF. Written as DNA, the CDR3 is TGCGCCAGCAGCTTCCAGGGAAAAGCTAACTATGGCTACACCTTC.

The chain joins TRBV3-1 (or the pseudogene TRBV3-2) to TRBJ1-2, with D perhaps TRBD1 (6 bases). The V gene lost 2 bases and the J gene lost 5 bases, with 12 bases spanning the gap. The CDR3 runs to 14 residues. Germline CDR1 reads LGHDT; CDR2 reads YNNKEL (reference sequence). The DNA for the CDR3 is TGTGCCAGCAGCCAACGGGGGGCAGAGTATGGCTACACCTTC. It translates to CASSQRGAEYGYTF.

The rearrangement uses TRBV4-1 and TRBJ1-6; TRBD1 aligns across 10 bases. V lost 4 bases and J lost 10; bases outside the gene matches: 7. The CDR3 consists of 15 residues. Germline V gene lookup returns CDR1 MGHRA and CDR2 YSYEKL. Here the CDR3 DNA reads TGCGCCAGCAGCCCCGGGACAGGGGAGGTGTCACCCCTCCACTTT. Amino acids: CASSPGTGEVSPLHF.

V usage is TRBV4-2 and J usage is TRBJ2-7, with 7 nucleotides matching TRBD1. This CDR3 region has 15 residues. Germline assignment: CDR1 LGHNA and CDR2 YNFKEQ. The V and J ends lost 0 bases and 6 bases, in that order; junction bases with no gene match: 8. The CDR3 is CASSQDLTGWGEQYF. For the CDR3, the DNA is TGTGCCAGCAGCCAAGATCTGACAGGGTGGGGCGAGCAGTACTTC.